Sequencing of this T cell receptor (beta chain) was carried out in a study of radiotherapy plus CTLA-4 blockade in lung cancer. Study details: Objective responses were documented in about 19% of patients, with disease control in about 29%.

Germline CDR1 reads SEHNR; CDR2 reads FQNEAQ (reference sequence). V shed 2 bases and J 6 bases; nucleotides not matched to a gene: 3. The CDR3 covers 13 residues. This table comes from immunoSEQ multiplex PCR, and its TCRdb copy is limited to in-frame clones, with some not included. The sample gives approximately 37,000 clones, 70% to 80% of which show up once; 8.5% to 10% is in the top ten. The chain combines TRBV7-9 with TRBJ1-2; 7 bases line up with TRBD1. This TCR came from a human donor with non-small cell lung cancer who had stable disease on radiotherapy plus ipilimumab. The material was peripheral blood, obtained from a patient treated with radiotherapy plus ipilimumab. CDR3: CASSLQGGHGYTF. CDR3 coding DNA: TGTGCCAGCAGCTTACAGGGGGGACATGGCTACACCTTC.